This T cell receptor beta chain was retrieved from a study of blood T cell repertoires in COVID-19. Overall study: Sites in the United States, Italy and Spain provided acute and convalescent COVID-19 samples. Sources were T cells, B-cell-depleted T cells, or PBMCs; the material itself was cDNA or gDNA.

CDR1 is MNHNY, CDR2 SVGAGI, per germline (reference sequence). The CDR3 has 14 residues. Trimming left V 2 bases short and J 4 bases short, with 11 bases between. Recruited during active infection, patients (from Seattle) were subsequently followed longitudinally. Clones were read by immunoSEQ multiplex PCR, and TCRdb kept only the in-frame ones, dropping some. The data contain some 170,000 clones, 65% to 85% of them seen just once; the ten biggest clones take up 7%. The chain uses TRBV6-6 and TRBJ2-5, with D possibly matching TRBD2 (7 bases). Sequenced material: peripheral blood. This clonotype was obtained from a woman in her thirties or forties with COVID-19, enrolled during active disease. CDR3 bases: TGTGCCAGCAGTTACGGGGGGGCTCCAGAGACCCAGTACTTC. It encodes CASSYGGAPETQYF.